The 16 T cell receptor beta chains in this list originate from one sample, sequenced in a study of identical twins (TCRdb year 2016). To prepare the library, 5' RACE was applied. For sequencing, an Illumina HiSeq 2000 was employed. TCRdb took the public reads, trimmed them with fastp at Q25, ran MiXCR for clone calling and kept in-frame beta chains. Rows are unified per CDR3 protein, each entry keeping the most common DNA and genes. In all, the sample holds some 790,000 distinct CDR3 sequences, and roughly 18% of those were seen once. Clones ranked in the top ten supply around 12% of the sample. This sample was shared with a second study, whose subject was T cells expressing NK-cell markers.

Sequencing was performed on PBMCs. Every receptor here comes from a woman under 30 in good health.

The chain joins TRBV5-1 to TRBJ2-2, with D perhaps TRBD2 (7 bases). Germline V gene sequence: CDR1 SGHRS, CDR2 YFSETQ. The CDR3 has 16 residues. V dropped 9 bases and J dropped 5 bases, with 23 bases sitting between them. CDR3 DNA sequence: TGCGCCACCTCGCCCGGTGGGGGGGCCCGGACCGGGGAGCTGTTTTTT. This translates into CATSPGGGARTGELFF. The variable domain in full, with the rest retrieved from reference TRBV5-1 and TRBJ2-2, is KAGVTQTPRYLIKTRGQQVTLSCSPISGHRSVSWYQQTPGQGLQFLFEYFSETQRNKGNFPGRFSGRQFSNSRSEMNVSTLELGDSALYLCATSPGGGARTGELFFGEGSRLTVL.

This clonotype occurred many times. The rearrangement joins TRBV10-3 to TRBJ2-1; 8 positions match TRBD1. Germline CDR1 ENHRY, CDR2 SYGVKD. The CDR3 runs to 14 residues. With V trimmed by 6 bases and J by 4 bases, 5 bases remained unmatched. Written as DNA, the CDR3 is TGTGCCATCAGCCTAGGACAGGGATACAATGAGCAGTTCTTC. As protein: CAISLGQGYNEQFF.

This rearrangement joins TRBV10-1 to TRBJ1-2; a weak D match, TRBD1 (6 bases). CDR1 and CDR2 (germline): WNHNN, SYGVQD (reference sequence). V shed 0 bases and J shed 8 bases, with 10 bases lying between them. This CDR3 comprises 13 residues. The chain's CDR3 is CASSESQGRGYTF. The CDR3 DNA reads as TGCGCCAGCAGTGAGTCCCAGGGGAGAGGCTACACCTTC.

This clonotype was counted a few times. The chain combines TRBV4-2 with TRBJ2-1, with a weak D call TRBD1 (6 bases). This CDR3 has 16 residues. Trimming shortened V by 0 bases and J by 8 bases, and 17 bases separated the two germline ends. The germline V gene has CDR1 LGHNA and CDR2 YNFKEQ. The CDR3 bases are TGTGCCAGCAGCCAAGATGGCCAGGGGAAAATCTATGAGCAGTTCTTC. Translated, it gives CASSQDGQGKIYEQFF.

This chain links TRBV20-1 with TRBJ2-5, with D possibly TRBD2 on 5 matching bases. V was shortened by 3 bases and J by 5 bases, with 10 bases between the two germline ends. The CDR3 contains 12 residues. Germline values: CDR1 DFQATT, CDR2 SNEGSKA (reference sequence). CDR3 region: CSASEGWETQYF. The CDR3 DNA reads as TGCAGTGCTAGTGAGGGTTGGGAGACCCAGTACTTC.

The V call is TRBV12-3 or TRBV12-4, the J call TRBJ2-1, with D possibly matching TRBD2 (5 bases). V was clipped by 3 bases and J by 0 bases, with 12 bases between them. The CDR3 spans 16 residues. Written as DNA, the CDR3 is TGTGCCAGCAGTTTTCGAGGGCGGAGCTCCTACAATGAGCAGTTCTTC. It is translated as CASSFRGRSSYNEQFF.

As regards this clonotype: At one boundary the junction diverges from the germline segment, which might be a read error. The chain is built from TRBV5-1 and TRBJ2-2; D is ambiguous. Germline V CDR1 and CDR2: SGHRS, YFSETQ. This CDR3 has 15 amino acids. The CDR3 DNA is TGTGCCAGCAGCTTGGGTCAACCCAACACCGGGGAGCTGTTTTTT. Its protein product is CASSLGQPNTGELFF. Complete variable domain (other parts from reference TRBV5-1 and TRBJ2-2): KAGVTQTPRYLIKTRGQQVTLSCSPISGHRSVSWYQQTPGQGLQFLFEYFSETQRNKGNFPGRFSGRQFSNSRSEMNVSTLELGDSALYLCASSLGQPNTGELFFGEGSRLTVL.

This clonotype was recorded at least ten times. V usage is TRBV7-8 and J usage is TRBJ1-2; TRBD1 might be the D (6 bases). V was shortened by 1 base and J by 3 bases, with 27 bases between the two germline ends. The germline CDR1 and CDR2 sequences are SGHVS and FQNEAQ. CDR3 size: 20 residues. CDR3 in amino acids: CASSLVIPNIQGWSDYGYTF. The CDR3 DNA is TGTGCCAGCAGCTTAGTAATCCCAAACATACAGGGATGGAGTGACTATGGCTACACCTTC. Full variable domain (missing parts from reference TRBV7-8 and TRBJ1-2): GAGVSQSPRYKVAKRGQDVALRCDPISGHVSLFWYQQALGQGPEFLTYFQNEAQLDKSGLPSDRFFAERPEGSVSTLKIQRTQQEDSAVYLCASSLVIPNIQGWSDYGYTFGSGTRLTVV.

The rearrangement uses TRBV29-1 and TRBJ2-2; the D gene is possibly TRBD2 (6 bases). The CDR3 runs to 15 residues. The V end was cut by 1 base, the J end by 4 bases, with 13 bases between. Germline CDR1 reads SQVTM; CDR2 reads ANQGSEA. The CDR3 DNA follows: TGCAGCGTTGAAGTGGCGGGAAGGGGCACCGGGGAGCTGTTTTTT. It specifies CSVEVAGRGTGELFF.

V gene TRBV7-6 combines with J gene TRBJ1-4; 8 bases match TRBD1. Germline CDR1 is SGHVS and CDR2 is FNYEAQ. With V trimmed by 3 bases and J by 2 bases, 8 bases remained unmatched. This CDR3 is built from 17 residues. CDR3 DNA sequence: TGTGCCAGCAGCTTGGGCAGGGGGCGTGCGACTAATGAAAAACTGTTTTTT. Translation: CASSLGRGRATNEKLFF. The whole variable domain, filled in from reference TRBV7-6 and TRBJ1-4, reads GAGVSQSPRYKVTKRGQDVALRCDPISGHVSLYWYRQALGQGPEFLTYFNYEAQQDKSGLPNDRFSAERPEGSISTLTIQRTEQRDSAMYRCASSLGRGRATNEKLFFGSGTQLSVL.

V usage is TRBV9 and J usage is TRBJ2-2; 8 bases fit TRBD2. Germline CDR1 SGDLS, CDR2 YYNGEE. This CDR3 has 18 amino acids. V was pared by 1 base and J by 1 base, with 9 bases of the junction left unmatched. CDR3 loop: CASSVTSGGSLNTGELFF. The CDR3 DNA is TGTGCCAGCAGCGTAACCAGCGGGGGTTCGCTGAACACCGGGGAGCTGTTTTTT.

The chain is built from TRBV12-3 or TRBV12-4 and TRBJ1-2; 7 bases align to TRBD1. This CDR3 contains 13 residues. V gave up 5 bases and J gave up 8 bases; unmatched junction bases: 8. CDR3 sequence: CASSQTEGAGYTF. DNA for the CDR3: TGTGCCAGCAGTCAGACAGAGGGGGCCGGCTACACCTTC.

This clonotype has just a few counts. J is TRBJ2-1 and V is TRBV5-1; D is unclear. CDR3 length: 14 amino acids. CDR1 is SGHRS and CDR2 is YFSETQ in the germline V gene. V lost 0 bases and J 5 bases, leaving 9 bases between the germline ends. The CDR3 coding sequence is TGCGCCAGCAGCTTGGTGCTGGATAACAATGAGCAGTTCTTC. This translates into CASSLVLDNNEQFF.

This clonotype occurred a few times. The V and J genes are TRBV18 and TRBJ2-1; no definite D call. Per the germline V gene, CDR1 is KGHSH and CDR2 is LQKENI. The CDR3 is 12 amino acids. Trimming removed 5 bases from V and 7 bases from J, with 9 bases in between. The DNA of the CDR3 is TGTGCCAGCTCAACGACTCGAAATGAGCAGTTCTTC. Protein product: CASSTTRNEQFF.

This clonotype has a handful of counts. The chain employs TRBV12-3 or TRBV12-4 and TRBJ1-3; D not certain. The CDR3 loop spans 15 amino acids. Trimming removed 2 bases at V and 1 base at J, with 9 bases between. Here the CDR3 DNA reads TGTGCCAGCAGTTTAAGGTCGCTATCTGGAAACACCATATATTTT. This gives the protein CASSLRSLSGNTIYF.

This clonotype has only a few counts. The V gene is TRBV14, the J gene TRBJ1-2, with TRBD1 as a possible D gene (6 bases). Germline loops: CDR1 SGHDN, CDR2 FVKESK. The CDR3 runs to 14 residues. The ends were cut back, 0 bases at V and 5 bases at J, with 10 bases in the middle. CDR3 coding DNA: TGTGCCAGCAGCCAAGAAACGGACAGATATGGCTACACCTTC. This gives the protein CASSQETDRYGYTF. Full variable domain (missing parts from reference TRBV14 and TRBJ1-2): EAGVTQFPSHSVIEKGQTVTLRCDPISGHDNLYWYRRVMGKEIKFLLHFVKESKQDESGMPNNRFLAERTGGTYSTLKVQPAELEDSGVYFCASSQETDRYGYTFGSGTRLTVV.